This TCR beta chain was observed in a study of early T cells in non-severe SARS-CoV-2 infection. Study at large: The sequenced material was bulk RNA from unsorted whole blood, and its chains were unpaired. General study findings and limits: A preference for anti-spike CD8 responses marked VDJdb matching, which missed private and CD4 specificities.

The TCR library protocol was used to attach unique molecular identifiers. These identifiers were attached to individual cDNA molecules. TCRdb fed the 5' RACE reads into MiXCR, producing one record per CDR3 protein. The sample consists of some 67,000 distinct CDR3 sequences, roughly 15% of them appearing once. V was pared by 5 bases and J by 1 base, with 3 bases of the junction left unmatched. This CDR3 has 15 amino acids. Germline lookup yields CDR1 MNHEY and CDR2 SMNVEV (reference sequence). With respect to this clonotype: The antigen is unknown.

The specimen sequenced was whole blood. The chain employs TRBV27 and TRBJ2-1; 9 bases line up with TRBD1. The TCR was taken from an adult who was a healthcare worker with PCR-confirmed SARS-CoV-2 infection or an uninfected control (not recorded which). CDR3: CASSMDRGSYNEQFF. The CDR3 DNA sequence: TGTGCCAGCAGTATGGACAGGGGATCCTACAATGAGCAGTTCTTC.